This is a list of T cell receptor beta chains from one sample in a study of blood T cell repertoires in COVID-19. The protocol was immunoSEQ multiplex PCR, while the TCRdb copy is restricted to in-frame clones and leaves out a portion. The sample records about 350,000 clones, about nine tenths being singletons. What was sequenced was peripheral blood. All receptors come from a woman aged 45-59 years with COVID-19, enrolled during active disease. Both conserved end residues are part of each CDR3. D genes are given only for firm matches. Clone size is given for some rows only: seen once, a few or many times, or a class if the clone is expanded.

clone size	CDR3 length	D gene	V gene	J gene	CDR3 DNA	CDR3 protein
NA	13	NA	TRBV5-4	TRBJ2-7	TGTGCCAGCAGTCCTCCGACTGGGACAGAGCAGTACTTC	CASSPPTGTEQYF
once	15	TRBD2	TRBV30	TRBJ2-2	TGTGCCTGGAGTGGACTAGCGGGGTCCACCGGGGAGCTGTTTTTT	CAWSGLAGSTGELFF
NA	13	NA	TRBV3-1/TRBV3-2	TRBJ1-5	TGTGCCAGCAGCCAACTGGGGGCTCAGCCCCAGCATTTT	CASSQLGAQPQHF
NA	13	NA	TRBV27	TRBJ1-2	TGTGCCAGCAGTTTCTCAAGGACAGATGGCTACACCTTC	CASSFSRTDGYTF
NA	13	NA	TRBV3-1/TRBV3-2	TRBJ1-3	TGTGCCAGCAGCGTGGGGAGAAGGCAAACCATATATTTT	CASSVGRRQTIYF
NA	16	TRBD2	TRBV2	TRBJ2-2	TGTGCCAGCAGTGACTGGCGGGAGGGCCCCACCGGGGAGCTGTTTTTT	CASSDWREGPTGELFF
NA	15	NA	TRBV11-2	TRBJ2-7	TGTGCCAGCAGGTCATACCGGGACTTACAATACGAGCAGTACTTC	CASRSYRDLQYEQYF
NA	13	NA	TRBV27	TRBJ1-2	TGTGCCAGCAGCCTCGGGGGAAGTTTCGGCTACACCTTC	CASSLGGSFGYTF
NA	15	NA	TRBV7-9	TRBJ1-2	TGTGCCAGCAGCCCAGGGACTGGGGAAGACTATGGCTACACCTTC	CASSPGTGEDYGYTF
NA	15	NA	TRBV13	TRBJ2-7	TGTGCCAGCAGCTTAAGGCCAGACAGAGACTACGAGCAGTACTTC	CASSLRPDRDYEQYF
NA	13	NA	TRBV12-3/TRBV12-4	TRBJ2-1	TGTGCCAGCAGTATGGTCGGGGAAGTTGAGCAGTTCTTC	CASSMVGEVEQFF
NA	13	NA	TRBV30	TRBJ2-7	TGTGCCTGGAGTTCTAGGCAGGGCTCCGAGCAGTACTTC	CAWSSRQGSEQYF
NA	12	NA	TRBV10-2	TRBJ2-1	TGCGCCAGCAGAGACGACAGGATTGAGCAGTTCTTC	CASRDDRIEQFF
NA	15	NA	TRBV3-1/TRBV3-2	TRBJ2-5	TGTGCCAGCAGCCCCCCCCGTGGGAGGAAAGAGACCCAGTACTTC	CASSPPRGRKETQYF
NA	15	NA	TRBV24-1	TRBJ2-7	TGTGCCACCAGTCGAGGCGACAGAGAACCTACGGGGCAGTACTTC	CATSRGDREPTGQYF
NA	15	TRBD1	TRBV18	TRBJ1-2	TGTGCCAGCTTGATACAAGGGGGCGGCCCTTATGGCTACACCTTC	CASLIQGGGPYGYTF
NA	17	TRBD2	TRBV7-6	TRBJ2-1	TGTGCCAGCAGCTTAGGGGGACTAGCGGGAGGCTACAATGAGCAGTTCTTC	CASSLGGLAGGYNEQFF
NA	12	NA	TRBV3-1/TRBV3-2	TRBJ2-5	TGTGCCAGCCAGTCGGGAGCAGAGACCCAGTACTTC	CASQSGAETQYF
NA	15	TRBD2	TRBV3-1/TRBV3-2	TRBJ2-5	TGTGCCAGCAGCCAAGATGGGACTAGACAAGAGACCCAGTACTTC	CASSQDGTRQETQYF
NA	18	TRBD2	TRBV7-6	TRBJ2-5	TGTGCCAGCAGCCCCGGACTAGCGGGAGGGCCGGTCTCGGAGACCCAGTACTTC	CASSPGLAGGPVSETQYF
NA	17	NA	TRBV6-1	TRBJ2-1	TGTGCCAGCAGTGTAGGGAGTCGAGAGGGGGCCTACAATGAGCAGTTCTTC	CASSVGSREGAYNEQFF
NA	16	TRBD2	TRBV11-2	TRBJ2-3	TGTGCCAGCAGCCCATGGACTAGCGGGAGGGAGAGTACGCAGTATTTT	CASSPWTSGRESTQYF
once	16	TRBD1	TRBV5-1	TRBJ1-1	TGCGCCAGCAGCTTGGCTGGGACAGGGGTGAACACTGAAGCTTTCTTT	CASSLAGTGVNTEAFF
once	15	TRBD1	TRBV18	TRBJ1-1	TGTGCCAGCTCACAATCCGGGACAGGGGTCACTGAAGCTTTCTTT	CASSQSGTGVTEAFF
NA	14	NA	TRBV24-1	TRBJ2-1	TGTGCCACCGGGGGCAGGGAATCCTACAATGAGCAGTTCTTC	CATGGRESYNEQFF
NA	11	NA	TRBV27	TRBJ2-3	TGTGCCAGCAGTTTTCGTGATACGCAGTATTTT	CASSFRDTQYF
NA	13	NA	TRBV7-9	TRBJ1-2	TGTGCCAGCAGCCCCGGGGGGGGATGGGGCTACACCTTC	CASSPGGGWGYTF
NA	17	TRBD1	TRBV3-1/TRBV3-2	TRBJ2-3	TGTGCCAGCAGCCAAGATGACAGGGCCCAGATCACAGATACGCAGTATTTT	CASSQDDRAQITDTQYF
few	11	NA	TRBV20-1	TRBJ1-1	TGCAGTGCTAGGAGGGACACTGAAGCTTTCTTT	CSARRDTEAFF
NA	18	NA	TRBV21-1	TRBJ1-2	TGTGCCAGCAGCAAAGAGGAAGCCGGGACAGGGGGCTGGCATGGCTACACCTTC	CASSKEEAGTGGWHGYTF
NA	15	TRBD2	TRBV13	TRBJ2-7	TGTGCCAGCAGCGGAACTAGCGGGAGCTCCTACGAGCAGTACTTC	CASSGTSGSSYEQYF
NA	15	TRBD1	TRBV5-1	TRBJ2-1	TGCGCCAGCAGCCCTGACAGGGGGAGCTACAATGAGCAGTTCTTC	CASSPDRGSYNEQFF
few	13	TRBD1	TRBV15	TRBJ1-6	TGTGCCACCCGGGACAGGACCAATTCACCCCTCCACTTT	CATRDRTNSPLHF
NA	16	TRBD2	TRBV12-5	TRBJ2-5	TGTGCTAGTGGTTTGGGGTTAGCGGGCAGGCAAGAGACCCAGTACTTC	CASGLGLAGRQETQYF
NA	16	TRBD2	TRBV24-1	TRBJ2-5	TGTGCCACCAGTGACTCCGTCAGGGAGGGTAAAGAGACCCAGTACTTC	CATSDSVREGKETQYF
NA	13	NA	TRBV29-1	TRBJ2-7	TGCAGCGTTGAAGTGGTCACGGGCTACGAGCAGTACTTC	CSVEVVTGYEQYF
once	12	NA	TRBV24-1	TRBJ2-2	TGTGCCACCAGTGATTTCGCGGGGGAGCTGTTTTTT	CATSDFAGELFF
NA	16	TRBD1	TRBV25-1	TRBJ2-7	TGTGCCAGCAGTGACACGGGACAGGGGGCTTACTACGAGCAGTACTTC	CASSDTGQGAYYEQYF
NA	13	NA	TRBV5-1	TRBJ1-1	TGCGCCAGCAGCTTGGCCCCCATCACTGAAGCTTTCTTT	CASSLAPITEAFF
NA	14	TRBD2	TRBV6-5	TRBJ2-4	TGTGCCGGGCGGGGGGGCTTAGCCAAAAACATTCAGTACTTC	CAGRGGLAKNIQYF
once	15	NA	TRBV7-2	TRBJ1-4	TGTGCCAGCAGCTCTGCCGGGAGGGGAGGGGAAAAACTGTTTTTT	CASSSAGRGGEKLFF
few	16	TRBD2	TRBV7-9	TRBJ2-7	TGTGCCAGCAGCTTAGACCTGGGACTAGCGGGAGGGGAGCAGTACTTC	CASSLDLGLAGGEQYF
NA	16	TRBD1	TRBV18	TRBJ2-5	TGTGCCAGCTCTCCCAAGGGACAGGCTGCAAAAGAGACCCAGTACTTC	CASSPKGQAAKETQYF
few	17	TRBD1	TRBV2	TRBJ1-5	TGTGCCAGCAGTGTTACAGGGGGATCATATAGCAATCAGCCCCAGCATTTT	CASSVTGGSYSNQPQHF
NA	16	TRBD1	TRBV18	TRBJ2-7	TGTGCCAGCTCGCTCACGACAGGGGTATTCTCCTACGAGCAGTACTTC	CASSLTTGVFSYEQYF
NA	15	NA	TRBV10-3	TRBJ2-7	TGTGCCATCAGTGAGTCGACCAGCGCAGGGTACGAGCAGTACTTC	CAISESTSAGYEQYF